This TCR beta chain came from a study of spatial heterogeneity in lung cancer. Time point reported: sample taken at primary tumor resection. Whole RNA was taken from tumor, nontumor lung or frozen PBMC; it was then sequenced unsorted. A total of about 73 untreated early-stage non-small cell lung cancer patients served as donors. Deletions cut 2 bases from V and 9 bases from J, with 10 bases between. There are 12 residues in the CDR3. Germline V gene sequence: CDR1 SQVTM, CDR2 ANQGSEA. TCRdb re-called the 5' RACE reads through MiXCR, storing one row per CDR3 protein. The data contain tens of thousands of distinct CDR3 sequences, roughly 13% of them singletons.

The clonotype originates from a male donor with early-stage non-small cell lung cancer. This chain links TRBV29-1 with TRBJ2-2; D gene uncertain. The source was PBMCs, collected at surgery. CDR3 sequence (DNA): TGCAGCGTTGAACAGGTCGGCCGGGAGCTGTTTTTT. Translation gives CSVEQVGRELFF.